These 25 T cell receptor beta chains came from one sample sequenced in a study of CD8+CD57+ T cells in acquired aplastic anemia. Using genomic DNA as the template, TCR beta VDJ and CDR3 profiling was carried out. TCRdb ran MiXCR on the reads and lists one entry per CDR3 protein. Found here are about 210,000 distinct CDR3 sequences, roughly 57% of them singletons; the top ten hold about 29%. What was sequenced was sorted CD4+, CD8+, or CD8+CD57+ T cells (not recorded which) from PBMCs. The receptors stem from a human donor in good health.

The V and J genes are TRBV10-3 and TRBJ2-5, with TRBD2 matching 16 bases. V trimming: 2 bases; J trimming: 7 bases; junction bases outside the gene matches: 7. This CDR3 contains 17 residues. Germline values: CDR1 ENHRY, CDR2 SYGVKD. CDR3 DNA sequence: TGTGCCATCAGTGAGACCGGGACTAGCGGGGGGGGAGGGACCCAGTACTTC. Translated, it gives CAISETGTSGGGGTQYF.

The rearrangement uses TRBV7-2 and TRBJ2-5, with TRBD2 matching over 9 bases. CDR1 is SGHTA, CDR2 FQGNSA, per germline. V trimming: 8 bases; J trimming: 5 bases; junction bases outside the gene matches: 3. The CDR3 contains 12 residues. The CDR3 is CASGTSWETQYF. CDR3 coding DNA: TGTGCCAGCGGGACTAGCTGGGAGACCCAGTACTTC.

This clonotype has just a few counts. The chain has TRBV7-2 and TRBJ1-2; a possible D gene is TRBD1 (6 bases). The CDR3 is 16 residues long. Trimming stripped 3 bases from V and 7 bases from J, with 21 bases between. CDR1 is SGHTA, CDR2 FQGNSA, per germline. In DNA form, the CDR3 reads TGTGCCAGCAGCTTGGGACTAGCGGGGGGGGCAGCTGGCTACACCTTC. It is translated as CASSLGLAGGAAGYTF.

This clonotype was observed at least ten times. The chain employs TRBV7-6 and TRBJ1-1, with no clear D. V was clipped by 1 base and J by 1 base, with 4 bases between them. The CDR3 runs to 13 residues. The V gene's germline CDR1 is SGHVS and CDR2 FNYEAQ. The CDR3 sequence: CASSLGKNTEAFF. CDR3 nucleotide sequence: TGTGCCAGCAGCTTAGGCAAGAACACTGAAGCTTTCTTT. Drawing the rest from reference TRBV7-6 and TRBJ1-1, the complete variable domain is GAGVSQSPRYKVTKRGQDVALRCDPISGHVSLYWYRQALGQGPEFLTYFNYEAQQDKSGLPNDRFSAERPEGSISTLTIQRTEQRDSAMYRCASSLGKNTEAFFGQGTRLTVV.

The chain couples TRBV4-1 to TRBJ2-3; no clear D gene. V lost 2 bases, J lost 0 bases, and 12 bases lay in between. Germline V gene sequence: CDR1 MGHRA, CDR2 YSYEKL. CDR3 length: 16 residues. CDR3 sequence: CASSQLNLVSTDTQYF. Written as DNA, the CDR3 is TGCGCCAGCAGCCAATTAAACTTGGTCAGCACAGATACGCAGTATTTT.

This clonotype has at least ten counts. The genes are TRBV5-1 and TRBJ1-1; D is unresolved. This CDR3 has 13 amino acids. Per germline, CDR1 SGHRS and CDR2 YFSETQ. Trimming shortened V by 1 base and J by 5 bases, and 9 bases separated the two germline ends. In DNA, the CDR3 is TGCGCCAGCAGCTTGTATCAGGAGACTGAAGCTTTCTTT. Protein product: CASSLYQETEAFF.

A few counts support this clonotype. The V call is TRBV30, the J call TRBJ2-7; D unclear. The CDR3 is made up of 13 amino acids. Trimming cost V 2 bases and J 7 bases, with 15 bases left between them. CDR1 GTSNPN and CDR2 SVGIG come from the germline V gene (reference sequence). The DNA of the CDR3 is TGTGCCTGGAGTTTAGGTTTCCCCTTGGAGCAGTACTTC. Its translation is CAWSLGFPLEQYF.

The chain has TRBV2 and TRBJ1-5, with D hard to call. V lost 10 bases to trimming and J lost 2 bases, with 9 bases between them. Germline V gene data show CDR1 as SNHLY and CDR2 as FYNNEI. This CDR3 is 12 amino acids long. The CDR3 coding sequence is TGTGCCACCCGAGAGGGCAATCAGCCCCAGCATTTT. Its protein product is CATREGNQPQHF.

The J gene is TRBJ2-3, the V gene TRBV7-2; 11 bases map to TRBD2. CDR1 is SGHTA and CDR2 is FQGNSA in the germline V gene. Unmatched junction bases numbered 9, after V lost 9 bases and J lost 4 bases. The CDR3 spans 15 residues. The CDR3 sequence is CASSISSGGADTQYF. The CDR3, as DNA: TGTGCCAGTAGCATAAGTAGCGGGGGGGCAGATACGCAGTATTTT.

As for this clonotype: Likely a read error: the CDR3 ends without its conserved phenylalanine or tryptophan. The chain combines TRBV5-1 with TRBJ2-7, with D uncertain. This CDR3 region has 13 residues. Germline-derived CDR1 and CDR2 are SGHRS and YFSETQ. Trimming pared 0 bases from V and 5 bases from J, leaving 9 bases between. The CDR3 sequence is CASSLDYYHEQYS. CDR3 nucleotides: TGCGCCAGCAGCTTGGACTACTACCACGAGCAGTACTCC.

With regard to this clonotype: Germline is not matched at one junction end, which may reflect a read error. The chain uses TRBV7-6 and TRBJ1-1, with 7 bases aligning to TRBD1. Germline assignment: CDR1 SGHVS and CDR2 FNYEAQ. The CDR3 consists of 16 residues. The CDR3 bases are TGTGCTAGCAGCTTAGCCCGGGACAGATCGAACACTGAAGCTTTCTTT. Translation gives CASSLARDRSNTEAFF.

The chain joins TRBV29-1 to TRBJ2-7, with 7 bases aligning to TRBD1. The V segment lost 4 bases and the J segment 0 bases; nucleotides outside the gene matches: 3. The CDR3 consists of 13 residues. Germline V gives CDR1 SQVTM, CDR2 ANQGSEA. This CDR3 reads CSVGQGSSYEQYF. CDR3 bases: TGCAGCGTTGGACAGGGAAGCTCCTACGAGCAGTACTTC.

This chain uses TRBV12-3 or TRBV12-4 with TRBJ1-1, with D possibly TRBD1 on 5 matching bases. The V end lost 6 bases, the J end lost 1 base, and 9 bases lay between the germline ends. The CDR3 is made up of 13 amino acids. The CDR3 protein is CASRLGQNTEAFF. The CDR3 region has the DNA TGTGCCAGCAGGCTAGGACAGAACACTGAAGCTTTCTTT.

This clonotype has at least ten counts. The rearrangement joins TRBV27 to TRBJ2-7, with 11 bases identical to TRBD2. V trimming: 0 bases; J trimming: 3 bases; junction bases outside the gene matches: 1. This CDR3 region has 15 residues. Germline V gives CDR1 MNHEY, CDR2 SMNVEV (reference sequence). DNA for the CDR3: TGTGCCAGCAGTTTATCGGGGACTAGCGGCTACGAGCAGTACTTC. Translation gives CASSLSGTSGYEQYF.

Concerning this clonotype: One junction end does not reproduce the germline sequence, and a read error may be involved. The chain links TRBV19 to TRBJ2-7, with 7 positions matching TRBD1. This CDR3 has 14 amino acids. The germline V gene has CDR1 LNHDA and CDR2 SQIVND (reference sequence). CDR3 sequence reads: CASSPSAQGLEQHF. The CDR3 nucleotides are TGTGCCAGTAGTCCCTCAGCACAGGGGCTCGAGCAGCACTTC.

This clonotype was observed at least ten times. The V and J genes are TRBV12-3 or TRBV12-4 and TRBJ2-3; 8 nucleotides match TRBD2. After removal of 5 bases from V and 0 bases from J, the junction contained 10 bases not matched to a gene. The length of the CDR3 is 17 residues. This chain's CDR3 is CASSQVPLAESTDTQYF. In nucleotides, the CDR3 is TGTGCCAGCAGTCAAGTCCCACTAGCGGAGAGCACAGATACGCAGTATTTT.

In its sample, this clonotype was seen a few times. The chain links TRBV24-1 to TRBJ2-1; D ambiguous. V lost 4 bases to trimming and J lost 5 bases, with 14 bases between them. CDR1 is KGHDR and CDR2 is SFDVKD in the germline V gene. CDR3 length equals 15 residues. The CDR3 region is CATSEPTDGDNEQFF. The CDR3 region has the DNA TGTGCCACCAGTGAACCGACGGACGGAGACAATGAGCAGTTCTTC.

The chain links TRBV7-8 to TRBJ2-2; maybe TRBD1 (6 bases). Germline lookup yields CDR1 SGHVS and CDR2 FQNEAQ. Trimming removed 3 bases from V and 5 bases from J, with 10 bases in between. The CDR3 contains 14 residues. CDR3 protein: CASSFTQGTGELFF. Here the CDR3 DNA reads TGTGCCAGCAGCTTTACACAGGGAACCGGGGAGCTGTTTTTT.

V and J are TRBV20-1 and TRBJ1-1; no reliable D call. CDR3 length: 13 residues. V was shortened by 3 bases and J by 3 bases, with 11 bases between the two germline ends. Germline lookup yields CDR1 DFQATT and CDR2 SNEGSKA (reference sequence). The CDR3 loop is CSARGSADTEAFF. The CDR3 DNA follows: TGCAGTGCTAGGGGAAGTGCGGACACTGAAGCTTTCTTT.

Here the CDR3 DNA reads TGTGCCAGCAGCTTAAGAGTTCACACCGGGGAGCTGTTTTTT. Amino acids: CASSLRVHTGELFF. This sequence joins TRBV7-9 and TRBJ2-2; D remains ambiguous. Germline CDR1 reads SEHNR; CDR2 reads FQNEAQ (reference sequence). This CDR3 has 14 residues. Trimming cost V 2 bases and J 3 bases, with 7 bases left between them.

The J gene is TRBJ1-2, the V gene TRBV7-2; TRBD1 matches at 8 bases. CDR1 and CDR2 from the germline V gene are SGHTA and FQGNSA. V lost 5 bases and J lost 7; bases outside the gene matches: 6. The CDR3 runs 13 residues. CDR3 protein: CASSIIDRGGYTF. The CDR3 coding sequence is TGTGCCAGCAGCATCATTGACAGGGGTGGCTACACCTTC.

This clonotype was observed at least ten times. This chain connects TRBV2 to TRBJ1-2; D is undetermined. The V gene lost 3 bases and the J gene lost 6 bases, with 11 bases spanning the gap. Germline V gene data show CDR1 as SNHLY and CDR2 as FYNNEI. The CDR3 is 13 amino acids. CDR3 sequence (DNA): TGTGCCAGCAGTGACAGCATATGGAATGGCTACACCTTC. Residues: CASSDSIWNGYTF.

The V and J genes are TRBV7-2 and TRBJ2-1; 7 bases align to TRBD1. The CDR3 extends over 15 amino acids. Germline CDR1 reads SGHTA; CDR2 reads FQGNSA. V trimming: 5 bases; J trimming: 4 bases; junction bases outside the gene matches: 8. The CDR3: CASSVTGDSYNEQFF. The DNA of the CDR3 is TGTGCCAGCAGCGTCACAGGGGATTCTTACAATGAGCAGTTCTTC.

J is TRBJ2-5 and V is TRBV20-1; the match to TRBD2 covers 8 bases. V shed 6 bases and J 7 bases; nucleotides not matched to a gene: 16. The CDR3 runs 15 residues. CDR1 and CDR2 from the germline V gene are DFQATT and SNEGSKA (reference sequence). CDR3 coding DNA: TGCAGTGCCACCCTCTTAGCGGGGTTGACGGGGACCCAGTACTTC. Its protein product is CSATLLAGLTGTQYF.

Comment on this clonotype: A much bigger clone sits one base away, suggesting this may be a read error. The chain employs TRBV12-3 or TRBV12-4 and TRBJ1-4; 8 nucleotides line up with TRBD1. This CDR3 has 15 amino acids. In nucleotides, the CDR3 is TGTGCCAGCAGTTTAAAGACAGGGGCTAATGAAGAACTGTTTTTT. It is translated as CASSLKTGANEELFF.